Following are 4 T cell receptor beta chains from one sample sequenced in a study of blood T cells in healthy people across ages. A J-beta primer mix and a sample-barcoded 5' primer were used in a second PCR of roughly 6 to 11 cycles. From the 5' RACE reads, TCRdb called clonotypes with MiXCR, one entry per CDR3 protein. The repertoire holds about 830,000 distinct CDR3 sequences, roughly 60% seen once, with approximately 23% in the top ten. The sequenced sample was blood. These receptors all come from a man aged 30-40 years in good health.

There are a few counts of this clonotype. The chain employs TRBV28 and TRBJ2-7, with TRBD1 matching 7 bases. This CDR3 is 14 amino acids long. Germline assignment: CDR1 MDHEN and CDR2 SYDVKM. Trimming took 5 bases from V and 5 from J; bases not matched to a gene: 9. The CDR3 loop is CASSTQGPANEQYF. In nucleotides, the CDR3 is TGTGCCAGCAGTACACAGGGGCCCGCCAACGAGCAGTACTTC.

There are a few counts of this clonotype. J is TRBJ2-7 and V is TRBV6-5; 11 bases line up with TRBD1. The V segment lost 7 bases and the J segment 4 bases; nucleotides outside the gene matches: 6. The CDR3 loop spans 14 amino acids. Germline V CDR1 and CDR2: MNHEY, SVGAGI. Here the CDR3 reads CASTDGTGGYEQYF. The CDR3 nucleotides are TGTGCCAGCACCGACGGGACAGGGGGTTACGAGCAGTACTTC.

This chain links TRBV6-5 with TRBJ2-5, with a weak D call TRBD2 (5 bases). V was shortened by 2 bases and J by 5 bases, with 9 bases between the two germline ends. The CDR3 is 13 amino acids. Germline CDR1 and CDR2: MNHEY and SVGAGI. The CDR3, as DNA: TGTGCCAGCAGTTACGTCGGGGAGGAGACCCAGTACTTC. It specifies CASSYVGEETQYF.

Points on this clonotype: A junction end diverges from the germline sequence, so it may reflect a read error. V and J are TRBV27 and TRBJ2-1; D uncertain. This CDR3 comprises 14 residues. CDR1 is MNHEY, CDR2 SMNVEV, per germline (reference sequence). The CDR3 DNA reads TGTGCCAGCAGCTCATTACCCTCCTCCAATGAGCAGTTCTTC. Its protein is CASSSLPSSNEQFF.